This T cell receptor (beta chain) was sequenced in a study of shared clonotypes between healthy human individuals (dated by TCRdb to 2018 to 2021). Study-level background: A few men and a couple of women, aged 18 to 49 years, made up the cohort. Per donor, three plates each were used for CD4 naive and CD4 memory, two for CD8 naive, and one for CD8 memory. To estimate repertoire size and how much clonotype sharing occurs between individuals, the study deeply sequenced the blood TCR repertoires of several healthy adults. To increase sequencing depth and limit assay-specific biases, TCR repertoire library preparation and sequencing were carried out by different laboratories using diverse techniques. Leukapheresis yielded between about 0.85 and 10 billion PBMCs per donor. What the research found in general, with its limitations: When four donors were compared, the shared fraction of clonotypes was around 5.1% for naive CD4, over 3% for naive CD8, roughly 2.5% for memory CD4, and 0.4% for memory CD8. Compared with non-shared clonotypes, the clonotypes found in all four sorted-subset donors had higher generation probabilities. The small number of donors limited the genetic and exposure-history diversity represented. Only blood was sampled, and tissue TCR repertoires likely differ from those in blood. Based on pairwise subsampling, the degree of clonotype sharing among donors was expected to be affected by sequencing depth. Rarefaction of sorted-subset datasets indicated incomplete sequencing despite the large sequencing depth. Naive subsets generally had larger estimated clonotype richness than memory subsets.

Using the deep immunoSEQ assay, TCR CDR3 regions were amplified from genomic DNA by multiplex PCR. Genomic DNA extracted from each cell subset was distributed evenly over all wells of several immunoSEQ 96-well plates, and each plate served as one replicate. For sorted subsets, 200 ng of genomic DNA, equivalent to 25,000 to 35,000 T cell genomes, went into each replicate PCR. Purified libraries were measured with a Qubit 3.0 fluorometer, size-checked on a Bioanalyzer 2100, and measured again with the KAPA Library Quantification kit. A separate single-read 150-cycle Illumina NextSeq 550 flow cell was used to sequence each immunoSEQ 96-well plate. Per the original workflow: Because the immunoSEQ output included only junctional sequences and no quality scores, the filtering could not be the same as the filtering used for full-length reads. To assign V/J genes and CDR3, sequences were annotated against IMGT germline references using PyIR, a Python wrapper for IgBLAST v1.9. Reads were removed for weak V/J assignments (E-value above 1e-6), missing CDR3, stop codons, out-of-frame junctions, or ambiguous translated residues. V3J clonotypes were defined as sequences sharing an identical inferred V gene, J gene, and CDR3 amino acid sequence. Percentage overlap between repertoires was computed as shared unique clonotypes divided by the size of the smaller repertoire. Repertoire richness was assessed with RTK rarefaction, the Chao1 estimator, and Recon v2.1 estimates of unobserved clonotypes. OLGA was used to compute generation probabilities for all TCRbeta clonotypes that the gDNA method yielded from a handful of donors. TCRdb took this table from immuneACCESS and kept in-frame rearrangements with V and J called. Such tables lack part of the clones; where checked against another copy, unresolved V genes explain under half of the gap, and the rest is unexplained. V and J calls and clone size are copied from that table; D and trimming were computed from the DNA. The sample profile shows roughly 1,500,000 clones; roughly 98.5% of them were found once. Roughly 0.36% of the sample lies in the top ten.

The CDR3 has 16 amino acids, counting the end cysteine and phenylalanine. The CDR3 DNA has 48 bases and is translated from base 1. V trim: 5 bases; J trim: 5 bases; unmatched bases: 11. The germline V gene specifies SGHDT as CDR1 and YYEEEE as CDR2. The donors were healthy, HIV-negative adults with no recently reported acute infections or vaccinations. Every donor was a Caucasian adult residing in Nashville, Tennessee, USA. CD4+ T cells were enriched through magnetic negative selection, after which naive cells were positively selected on CD45RA and the remaining negative fraction served as the memory subset. After blood collection by leukapheresis, PBMCs were isolated using Ficoll-Histopaque density gradient centrifugation and then cryopreserved in the vapor phase of liquid nitrogen. Analytical flow cytometry was used to check the purity and quantity of each magnetically sorted T cell population. Genomic DNA was isolated from every sorted fraction and measured by UV absorbance on a Nanodrop 2000c.

Of note for this clone: No cognate antigen has been identified for it. No per-base quality is available; no much larger clone lies one base away.

This clonotype originated in a man aged 25-45 years in good health. The sample consisted of naive CD4+ T cells sorted from blood. This specimen's cell subset or site label, interpreted: CD45RA+ positively selected. The chain is made from TRBV5-6 and TRBJ2-5, with 11 middle bases fitting TRBD2. This receptor carries the CDR3 CASRRGLAVLEETQYF. The nucleotide sequence is TGTGCCAGCAGAAGGGGACTAGCGGTTCTAGAGGAGACCCAGTACTTC. The variable domain in full, with residues beyond the CDR3 obtained from the reference TRBV5-6 and TRBJ2-5 genes, is DAGVTQSPTHLIKTRGQQVTLRCSPKSGHDTVSWYQQALGQGPQFIFQYYEEEERQRGNFPDRFSGHQFPNYSSELNVNALLLGDSALYLCASRRGLAVLEETQYFGPGTRLLVL.